This TCR beta chain was captured by sequencing in a study of T cells in Graves' hyperthyroidism and ophthalmopathy. Study-wide findings and caveats: A model using 13 V-J features told ophthalmopathy apart from stable hyperthyroidism. Most clonotypes that expanded in the thyroid above 0.001 also showed up in blood.

CDR1 LGHDT and CDR2 YNNKEL come from the germline V gene (reference sequence). The CDR3 runs 17 residues. The V and J ends lost 3 bases and 0 bases, in that order; junction bases with no gene match: 7. Any patient presenting with uncontrolled infection, other autoimmune disease, pregnancy or lactation was left out. When hyperthyroidism was first diagnosed, the blood sample was taken, preceding any ophthalmopathy symptoms. This clonotype was found a few times. The antigen is unknown. TCR beta CDR3 regions were amplified from RNA. TCR CDR3 regions were first amplified by RT-PCR with HTBI primers. A single record per CDR3 protein comes from TCRdb applying MiXCR to the multiplex PCR reads. The sample lists 300,000 to 450,000 distinct CDR3 sequences, roughly 14% occurring once.

Sequencing used blood. The genes are TRBV3-1 and TRBJ1-4; 7 bases are shared with TRBD1. The TCR was taken from a man aged 25 to 40 with Graves' hyperthyroidism that later progressed to Graves' ophthalmopathy. This chain's CDR3 is CASSHLRDSATNEKLFF. The CDR3 nucleotides are TGTGCCAGCAGCCACCTCCGGGACAGTGCAACTAATGAAAAACTGTTTTTT.